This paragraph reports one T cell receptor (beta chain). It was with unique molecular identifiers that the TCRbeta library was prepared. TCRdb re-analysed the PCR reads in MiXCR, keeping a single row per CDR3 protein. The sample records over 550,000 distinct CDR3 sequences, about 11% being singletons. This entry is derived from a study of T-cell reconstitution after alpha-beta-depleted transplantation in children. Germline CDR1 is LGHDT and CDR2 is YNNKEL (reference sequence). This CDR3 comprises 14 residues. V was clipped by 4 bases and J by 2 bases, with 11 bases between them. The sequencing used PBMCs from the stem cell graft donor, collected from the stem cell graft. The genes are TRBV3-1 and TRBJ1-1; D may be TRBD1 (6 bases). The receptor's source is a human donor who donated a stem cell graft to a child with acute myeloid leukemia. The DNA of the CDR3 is TGTGCCAGCAGCCCTGACAGGTATAACACTGAAGCTTTCTTT. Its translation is CASSPDRYNTEAFF.